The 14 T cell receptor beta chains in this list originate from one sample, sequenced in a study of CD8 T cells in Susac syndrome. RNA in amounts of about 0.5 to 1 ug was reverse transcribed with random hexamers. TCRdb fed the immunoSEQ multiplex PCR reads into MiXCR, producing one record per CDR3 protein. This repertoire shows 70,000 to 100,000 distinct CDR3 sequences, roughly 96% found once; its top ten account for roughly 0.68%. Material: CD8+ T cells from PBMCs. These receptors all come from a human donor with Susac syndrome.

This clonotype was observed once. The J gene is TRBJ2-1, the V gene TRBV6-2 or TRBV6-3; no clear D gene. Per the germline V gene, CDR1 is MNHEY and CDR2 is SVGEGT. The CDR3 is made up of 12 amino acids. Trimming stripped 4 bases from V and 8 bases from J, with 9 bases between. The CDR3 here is CASSWSRDEQFF. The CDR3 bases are TGTGCCAGCAGTTGGTCCCGGGATGAGCAGTTCTTC.

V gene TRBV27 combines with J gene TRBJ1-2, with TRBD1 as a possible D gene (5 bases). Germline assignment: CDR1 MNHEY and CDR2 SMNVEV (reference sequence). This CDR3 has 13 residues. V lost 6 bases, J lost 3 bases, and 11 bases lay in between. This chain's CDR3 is CASSSGTYYGYTF. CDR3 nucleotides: TGTGCCAGCAGCAGCGGGACTTACTATGGCTACACCTTC.

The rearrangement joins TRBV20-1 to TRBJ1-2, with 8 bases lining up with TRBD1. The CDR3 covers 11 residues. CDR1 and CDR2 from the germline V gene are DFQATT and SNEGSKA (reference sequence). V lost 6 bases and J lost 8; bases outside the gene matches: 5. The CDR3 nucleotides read TGCAGTGCCCCGACAGGGGTCGGCTACACCTTC. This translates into CSAPTGVGYTF.

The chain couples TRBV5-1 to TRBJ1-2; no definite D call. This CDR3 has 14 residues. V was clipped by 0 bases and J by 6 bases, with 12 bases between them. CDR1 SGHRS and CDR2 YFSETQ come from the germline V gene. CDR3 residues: CASSLDGRANGYTF. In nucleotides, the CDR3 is TGCGCCAGCAGCTTGGACGGCCGAGCAAATGGCTACACCTTC.

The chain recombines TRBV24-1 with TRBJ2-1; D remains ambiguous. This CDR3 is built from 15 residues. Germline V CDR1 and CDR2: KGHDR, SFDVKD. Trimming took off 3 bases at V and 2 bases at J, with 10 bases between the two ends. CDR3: CATSDDSGTYNEQFF. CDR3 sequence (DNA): TGTGCCACCAGTGATGACTCAGGAACCTACAATGAGCAGTTCTTC.

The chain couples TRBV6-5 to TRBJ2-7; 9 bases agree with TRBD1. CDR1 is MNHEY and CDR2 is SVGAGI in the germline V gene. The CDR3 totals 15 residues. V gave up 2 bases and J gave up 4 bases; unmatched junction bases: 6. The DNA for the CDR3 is TGTGCCAGCAGTTACCAGGGGACAGGGTCGTACGAGCAGTACTTC. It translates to CASSYQGTGSYEQYF.

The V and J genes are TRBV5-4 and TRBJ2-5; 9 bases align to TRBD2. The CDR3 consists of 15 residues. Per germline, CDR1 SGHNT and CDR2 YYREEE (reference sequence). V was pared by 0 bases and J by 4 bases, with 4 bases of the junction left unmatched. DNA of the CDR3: TGTGCCAGCAGCTTGGGTAGCGGGGGAGCAGAGACCCAGTACTTC. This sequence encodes CASSLGSGGAETQYF.

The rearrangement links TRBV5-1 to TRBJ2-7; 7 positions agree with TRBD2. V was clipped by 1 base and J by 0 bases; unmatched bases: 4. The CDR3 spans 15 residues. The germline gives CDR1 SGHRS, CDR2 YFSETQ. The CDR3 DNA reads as TGCGCCAGCAGCTTGCAAGCGGGGAGCTCCTACGAGCAGTACTTC. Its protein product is CASSLQAGSSYEQYF.

The CDR3 loop reads CASSRTHYVNTDTQYF. The CDR3 coding sequence is TGTGCCAGCAGCCGTACACATTACGTTAACACAGATACGCAGTATTTT. The rearrangement uses TRBV6-1 and TRBJ2-3, with no clear D. This CDR3 comprises 16 residues. V lost 6 bases, J lost 2 bases, and 18 bases lay in between. Germline-derived CDR1 and CDR2 are MNHNS and SASEGT.

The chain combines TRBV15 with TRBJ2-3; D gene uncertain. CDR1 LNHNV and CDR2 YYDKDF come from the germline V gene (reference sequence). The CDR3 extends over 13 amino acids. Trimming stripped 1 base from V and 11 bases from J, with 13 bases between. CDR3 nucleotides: TGTGCCACCAGCAGAGCCTCTCAGGATGGGCAGTATTTT. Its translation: CATSRASQDGQYF.

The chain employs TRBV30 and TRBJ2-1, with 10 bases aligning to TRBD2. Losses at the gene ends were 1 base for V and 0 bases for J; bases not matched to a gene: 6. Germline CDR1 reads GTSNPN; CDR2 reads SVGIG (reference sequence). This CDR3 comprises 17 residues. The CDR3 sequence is CAWSEAGLAASYNEQFF. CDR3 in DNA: TGTGCCTGGAGTGAGGCTGGACTAGCGGCCTCCTACAATGAGCAGTTCTTC. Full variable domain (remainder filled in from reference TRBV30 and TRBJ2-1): SQTIHQWPATLVQPVGSPLSLECTVEGTSNPNLYWYRQAAGRGLQLLFYSVGIGQISSEVPQNLSASRPQDRQFILSSKKLLLSDSGFYLCAWSEAGLAASYNEQFFGPGTRLTVL.

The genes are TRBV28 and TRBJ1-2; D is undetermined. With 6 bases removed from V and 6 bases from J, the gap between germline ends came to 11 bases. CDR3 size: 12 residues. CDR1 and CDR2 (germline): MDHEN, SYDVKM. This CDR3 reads CASRGPTHGYTF. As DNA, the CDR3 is TGTGCCAGCAGGGGTCCTACCCATGGCTACACCTTC.

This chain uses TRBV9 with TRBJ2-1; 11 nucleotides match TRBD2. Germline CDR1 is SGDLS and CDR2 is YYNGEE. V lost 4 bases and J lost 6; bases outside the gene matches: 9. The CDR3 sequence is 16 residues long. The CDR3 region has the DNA TGTGCCAGCAGCCCCAATGGGCTAGCGGGGGGCAATGAGCAGTTCTTC. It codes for CASSPNGLAGGNEQFF.

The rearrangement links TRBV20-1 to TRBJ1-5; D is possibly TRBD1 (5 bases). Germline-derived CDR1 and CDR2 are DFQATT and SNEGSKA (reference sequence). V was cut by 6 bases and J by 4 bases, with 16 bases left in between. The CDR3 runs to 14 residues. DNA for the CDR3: TGCAGTGCGAGGGGCATGGGGCTTAATCAGCCCCAGCATTTT. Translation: CSARGMGLNQPQHF.